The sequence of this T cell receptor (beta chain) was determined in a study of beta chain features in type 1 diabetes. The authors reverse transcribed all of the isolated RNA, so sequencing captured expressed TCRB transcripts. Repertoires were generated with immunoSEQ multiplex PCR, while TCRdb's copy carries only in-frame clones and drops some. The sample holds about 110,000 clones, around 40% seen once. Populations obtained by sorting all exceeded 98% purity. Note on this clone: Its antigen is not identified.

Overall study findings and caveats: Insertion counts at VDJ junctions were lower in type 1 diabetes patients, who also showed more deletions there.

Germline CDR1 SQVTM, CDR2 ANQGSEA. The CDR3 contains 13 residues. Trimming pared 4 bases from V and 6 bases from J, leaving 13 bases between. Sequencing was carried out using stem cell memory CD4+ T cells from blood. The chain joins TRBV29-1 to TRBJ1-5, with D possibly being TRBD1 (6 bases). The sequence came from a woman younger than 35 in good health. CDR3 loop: CSVAGGEGQPQHF. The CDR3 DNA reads TGCAGCGTTGCGGGGGGCGAAGGTCAGCCCCAGCATTTT.